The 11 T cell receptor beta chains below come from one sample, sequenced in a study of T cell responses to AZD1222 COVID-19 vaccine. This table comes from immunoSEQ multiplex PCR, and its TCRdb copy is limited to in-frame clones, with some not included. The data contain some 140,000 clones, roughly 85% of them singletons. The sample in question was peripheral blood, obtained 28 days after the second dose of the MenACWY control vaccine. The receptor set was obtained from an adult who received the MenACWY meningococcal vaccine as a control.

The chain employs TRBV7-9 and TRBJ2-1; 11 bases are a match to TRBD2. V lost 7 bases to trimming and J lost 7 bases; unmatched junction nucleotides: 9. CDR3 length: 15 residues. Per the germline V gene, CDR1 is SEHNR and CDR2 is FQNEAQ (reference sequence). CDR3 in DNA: TGTGCCAGCAATTTAGCGGGGGGGCCGTCGAATGAGCAGTTCTTC. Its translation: CASNLAGGPSNEQFF.

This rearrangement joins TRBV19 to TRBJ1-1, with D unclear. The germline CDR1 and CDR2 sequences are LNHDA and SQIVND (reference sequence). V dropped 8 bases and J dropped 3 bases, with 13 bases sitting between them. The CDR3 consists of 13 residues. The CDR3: CASGGEADTEAFF. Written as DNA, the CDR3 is TGTGCCAGTGGTGGGGAGGCCGACACTGAAGCTTTCTTT.

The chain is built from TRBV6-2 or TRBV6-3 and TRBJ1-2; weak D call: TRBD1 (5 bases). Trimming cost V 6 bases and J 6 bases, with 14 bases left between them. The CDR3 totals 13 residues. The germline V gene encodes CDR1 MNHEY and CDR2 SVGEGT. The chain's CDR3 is CASSRTRQHGYTF. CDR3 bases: TGTGCCAGCAGCCGGACTCGACAGCATGGCTACACCTTC.

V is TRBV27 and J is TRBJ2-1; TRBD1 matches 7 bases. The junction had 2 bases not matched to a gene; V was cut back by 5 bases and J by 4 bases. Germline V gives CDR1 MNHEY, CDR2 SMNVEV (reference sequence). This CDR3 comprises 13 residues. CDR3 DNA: TGTGCCAGCAGTCGGACAGGTTACAATGAGCAGTTCTTC. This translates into CASSRTGYNEQFF.

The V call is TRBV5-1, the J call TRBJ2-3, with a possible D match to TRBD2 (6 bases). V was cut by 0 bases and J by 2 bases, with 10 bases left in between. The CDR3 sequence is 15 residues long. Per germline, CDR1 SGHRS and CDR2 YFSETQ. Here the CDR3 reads CASSLGAGITDTQYF. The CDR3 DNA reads TGCGCCAGCAGCTTGGGGGCGGGGATCACAGATACGCAGTATTTT.

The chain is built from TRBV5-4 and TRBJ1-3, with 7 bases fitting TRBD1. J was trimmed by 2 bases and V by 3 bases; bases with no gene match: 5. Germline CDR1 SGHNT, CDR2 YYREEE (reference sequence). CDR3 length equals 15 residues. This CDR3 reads CASSSDRVAGNTIYF. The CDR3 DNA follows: TGTGCCAGCAGCTCCGACAGGGTAGCTGGAAACACCATATATTTT.

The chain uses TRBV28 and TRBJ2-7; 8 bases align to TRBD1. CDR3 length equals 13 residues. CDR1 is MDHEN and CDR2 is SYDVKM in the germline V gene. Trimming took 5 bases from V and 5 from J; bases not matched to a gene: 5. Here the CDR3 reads CASSNSGGHEQYV. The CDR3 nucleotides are TGTGCCAGCAGTAACTCAGGGGGCCACGAGCAGTACGTC.

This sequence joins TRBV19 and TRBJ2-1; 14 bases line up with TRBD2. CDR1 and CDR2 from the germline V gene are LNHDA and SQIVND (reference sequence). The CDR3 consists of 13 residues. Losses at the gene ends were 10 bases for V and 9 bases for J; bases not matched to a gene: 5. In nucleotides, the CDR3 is TGTGCCACAGGACTAGCGGGAGGAGGTGAGCAGTTCTTC. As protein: CATGLAGGGEQFF.

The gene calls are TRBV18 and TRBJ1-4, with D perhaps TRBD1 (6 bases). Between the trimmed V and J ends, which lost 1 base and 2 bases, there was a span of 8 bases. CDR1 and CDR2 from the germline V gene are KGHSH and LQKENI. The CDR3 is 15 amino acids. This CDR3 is CASSPHRATNEKLFF. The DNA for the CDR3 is TGTGCCAGCTCACCACACAGGGCTACTAATGAAAAACTGTTTTTT.

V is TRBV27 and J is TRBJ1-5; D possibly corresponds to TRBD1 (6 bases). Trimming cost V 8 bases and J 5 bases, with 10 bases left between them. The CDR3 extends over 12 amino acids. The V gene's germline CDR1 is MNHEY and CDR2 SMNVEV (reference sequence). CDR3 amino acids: CASQQGDQPQHF. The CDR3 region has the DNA TGTGCCAGCCAACAGGGAGATCAGCCCCAGCATTTT.

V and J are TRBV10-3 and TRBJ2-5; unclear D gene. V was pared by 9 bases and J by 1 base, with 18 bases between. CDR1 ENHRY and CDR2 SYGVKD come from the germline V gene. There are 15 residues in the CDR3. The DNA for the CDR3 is TGTGCCATTACCTTTCCCCCCCGGTGCCAAGAGACCCAGTACTTC. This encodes CAITFPPRCQETQYF.